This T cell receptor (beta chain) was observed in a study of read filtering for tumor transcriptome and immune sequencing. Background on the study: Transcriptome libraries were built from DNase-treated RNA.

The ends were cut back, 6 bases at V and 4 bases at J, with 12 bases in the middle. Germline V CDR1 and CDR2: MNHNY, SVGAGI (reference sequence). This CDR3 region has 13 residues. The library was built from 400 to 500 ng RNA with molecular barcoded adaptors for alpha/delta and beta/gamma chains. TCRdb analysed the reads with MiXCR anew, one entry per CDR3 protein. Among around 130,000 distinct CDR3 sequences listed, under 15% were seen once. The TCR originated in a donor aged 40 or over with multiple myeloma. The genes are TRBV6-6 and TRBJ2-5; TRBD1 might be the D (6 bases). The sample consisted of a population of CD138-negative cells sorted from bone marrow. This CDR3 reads CASRDSLSETQYF. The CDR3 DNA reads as TGTGCCAGCAGGGACAGTTTATCAGAGACCCAGTACTTC.